This T cell receptor (beta chain) was documented in a study of blood T cell repertoires in COVID-19. Study-level information: Specimens from acute and convalescent COVID-19 originated in the United States, Italy and Spain. The cDNA or gDNA used as material had been derived from T cells, B-cell-depleted T cells, or PBMCs.

Trimming removed 4 bases from V and 6 bases from J; junction bases left unmatched: 7. The CDR3 length is 14 residues. Per germline, CDR1 SGHDT and CDR2 YYEEEE. Libraries were prepared by immunoSEQ multiplex PCR; TCRdb keeps only in-frame clonotypes and omits some of them. The table shows some 240,000 clones, with approximately 84% occurring only once. Donors of Cohort 3 who recovered were those that had two negative PCRs, clearance, or symptom resolution. This sequence joins TRBV5-6 and TRBJ2-3; 8 bases match TRBD1. The sample consisted of PBMCs or T cells enriched from blood (not recorded which). The TCR sequence derives from a man between 45 and 60 years old who had recovered from COVID-19. CDR3 bases: TGTGCCAGCAGCCCAGGGGGCGCGAAGGATACGCAGTATTTT. This sequence encodes CASSPGGAKDTQYF.